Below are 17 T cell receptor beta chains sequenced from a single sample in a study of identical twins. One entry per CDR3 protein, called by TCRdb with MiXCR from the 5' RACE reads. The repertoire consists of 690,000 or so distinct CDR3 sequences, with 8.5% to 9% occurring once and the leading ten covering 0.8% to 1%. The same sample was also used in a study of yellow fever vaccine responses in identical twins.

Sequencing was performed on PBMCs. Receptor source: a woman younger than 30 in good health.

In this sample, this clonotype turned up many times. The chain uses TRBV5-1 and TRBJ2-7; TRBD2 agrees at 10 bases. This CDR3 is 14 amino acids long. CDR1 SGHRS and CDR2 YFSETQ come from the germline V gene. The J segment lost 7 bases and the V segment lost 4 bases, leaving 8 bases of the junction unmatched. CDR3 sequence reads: CASSQYASGGEQYF. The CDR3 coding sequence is TGCGCCAGCAGCCAATACGCTAGCGGGGGTGAGCAGTACTTC.

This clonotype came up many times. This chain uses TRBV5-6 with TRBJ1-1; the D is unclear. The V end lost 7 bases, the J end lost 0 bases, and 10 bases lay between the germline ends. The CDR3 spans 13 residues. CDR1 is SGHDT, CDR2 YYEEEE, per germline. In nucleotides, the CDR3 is TGTGCCAGCTACAGAACCATGAACACTGAAGCTTTCTTT. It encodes CASYRTMNTEAFF. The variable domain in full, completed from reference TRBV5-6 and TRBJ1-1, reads DAGVTQSPTHLIKTRGQQVTLRCSPKSGHDTVSWYQQALGQGPQFIFQYYEEEERQRGNFPDRFSGHQFPNYSSELNVNALLLGDSALYLCASYRTMNTEAFFGQGTRLTVV.

CDR3 nucleotides: TGCAGTGCTAGAGTACCCGGGACGCGTGAAGCTTTCTTT. It is translated as CSARVPGTREAFF. This chain connects TRBV20-1 to TRBJ1-1; tentative D call: TRBD1 (5 bases). V lost 1 base and J 7 bases, leaving 13 bases between the germline ends. CDR3 length equals 13 residues. Germline V gene lookup returns CDR1 DFQATT and CDR2 SNEGSKA (reference sequence).

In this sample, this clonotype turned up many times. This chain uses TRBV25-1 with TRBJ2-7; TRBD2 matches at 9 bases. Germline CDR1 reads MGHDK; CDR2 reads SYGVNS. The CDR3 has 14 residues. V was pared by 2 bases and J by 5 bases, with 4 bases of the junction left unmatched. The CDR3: CASSELAGTDEQYF. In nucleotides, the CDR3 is TGTGCCAGCAGTGAACTAGCGGGGACCGACGAGCAGTACTTC.

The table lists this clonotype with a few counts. CDR3 loop: CASSSVPRGSGANEQFF. In DNA, the CDR3 is TGTGCCAGCAGCTCCGTGCCCCGTGGTAGCGGGGCCAATGAGCAGTTCTTC. This sequence joins TRBV7-9 and TRBJ2-1, with 8 positions matching TRBD2. The length of the CDR3 is 17 residues. The trim removed 4 bases at V and 6 bases at J, leaving 14 bases unmatched. Germline assignment: CDR1 SEHNR and CDR2 FQNEAQ (reference sequence).

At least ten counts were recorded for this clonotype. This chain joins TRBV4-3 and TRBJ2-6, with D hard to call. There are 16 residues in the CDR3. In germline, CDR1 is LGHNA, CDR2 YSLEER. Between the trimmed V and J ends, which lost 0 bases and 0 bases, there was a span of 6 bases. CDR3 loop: CASSQDRFSGANVLTF. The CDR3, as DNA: TGCGCCAGCAGCCAAGATCGCTTCTCTGGGGCCAACGTCCTGACTTTC.

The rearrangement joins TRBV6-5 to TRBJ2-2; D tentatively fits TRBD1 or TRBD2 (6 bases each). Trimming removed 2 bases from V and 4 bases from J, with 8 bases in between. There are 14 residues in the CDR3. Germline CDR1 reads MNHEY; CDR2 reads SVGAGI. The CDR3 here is CASSYEGGTGELFF. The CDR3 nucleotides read TGTGCCAGCAGTTACGAGGGGGGCACCGGGGAGCTGTTTTTT.

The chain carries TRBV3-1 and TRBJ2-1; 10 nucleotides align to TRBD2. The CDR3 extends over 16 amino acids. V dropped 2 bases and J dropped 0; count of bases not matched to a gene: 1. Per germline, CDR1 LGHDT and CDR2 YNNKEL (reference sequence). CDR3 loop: CASSQPSGSSYNEQFF. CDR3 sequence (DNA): TGTGCCAGCAGCCAACCTAGCGGGAGCTCCTACAATGAGCAGTTCTTC.

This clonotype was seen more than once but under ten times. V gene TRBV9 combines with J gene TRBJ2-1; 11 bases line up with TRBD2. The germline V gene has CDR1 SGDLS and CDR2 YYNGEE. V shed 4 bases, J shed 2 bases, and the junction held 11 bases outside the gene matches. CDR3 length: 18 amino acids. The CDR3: CASSPRGSGGAPYNEQFF. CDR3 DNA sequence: TGTGCCAGCAGCCCACGGGGTAGCGGGGGGGCCCCCTACAATGAGCAGTTCTTC. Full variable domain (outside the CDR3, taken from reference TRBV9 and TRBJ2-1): DSGVTQTPKHLITATGQRVTLRCSPRSGDLSVYWYQQSLDQGLQFLIQYYNGEERAKGNILERFSAQQFPDLHSELNLSSLELGDSALYFCASSPRGSGGAPYNEQFFGPGTRLTVL.

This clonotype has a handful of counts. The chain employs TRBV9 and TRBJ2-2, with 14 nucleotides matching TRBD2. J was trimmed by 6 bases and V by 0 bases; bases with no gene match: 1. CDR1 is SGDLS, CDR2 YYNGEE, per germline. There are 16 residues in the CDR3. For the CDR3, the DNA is TGTGCCAGCAGCGTAGGGACTAGCGGGAGGTCCGGGGAGCTGTTTTTT. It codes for CASSVGTSGRSGELFF.

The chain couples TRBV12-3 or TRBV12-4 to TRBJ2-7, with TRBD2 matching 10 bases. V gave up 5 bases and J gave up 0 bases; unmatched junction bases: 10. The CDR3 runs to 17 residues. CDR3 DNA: TGTGCCAGCAGTCTCCTTCCCGGGACTAGCGCCTCCTACGAGCAGTACTTC. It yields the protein CASSLLPGTSASYEQYF.

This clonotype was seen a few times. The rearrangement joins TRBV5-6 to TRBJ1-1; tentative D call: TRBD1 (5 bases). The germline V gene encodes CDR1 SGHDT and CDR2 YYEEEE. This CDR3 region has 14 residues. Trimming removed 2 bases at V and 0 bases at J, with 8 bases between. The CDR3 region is CASSFRDLNTEAFF. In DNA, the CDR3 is TGTGCCAGCAGCTTCAGGGATCTGAACACTGAAGCTTTCTTT.

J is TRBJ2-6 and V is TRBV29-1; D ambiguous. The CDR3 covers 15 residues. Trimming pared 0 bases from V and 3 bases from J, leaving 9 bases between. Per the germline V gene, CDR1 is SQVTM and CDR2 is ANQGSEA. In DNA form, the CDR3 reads TGCAGCGTTGAAGACCCCATTTATGGGGCCAACGTCCTGACTTTC. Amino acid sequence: CSVEDPIYGANVLTF.

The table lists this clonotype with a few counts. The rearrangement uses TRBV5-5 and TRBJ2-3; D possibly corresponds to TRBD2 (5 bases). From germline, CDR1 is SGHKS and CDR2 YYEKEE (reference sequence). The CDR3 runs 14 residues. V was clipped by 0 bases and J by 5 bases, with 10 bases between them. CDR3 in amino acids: CASSLVGSGDTQYF. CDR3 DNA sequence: TGTGCCAGCAGCTTGGTAGGGAGTGGAGATACGCAGTATTTT.

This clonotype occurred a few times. CDR3 protein: CASSRGTPNEPFNEQFF. The CDR3, as DNA: TGTGCCAGCTCACGCGGGACTCCGAATGAACCTTTCAATGAGCAGTTCTTC. The V call is TRBV18, the J call TRBJ2-1; the D gene is possibly TRBD2 (6 bases). Germline loops: CDR1 KGHSH, CDR2 LQKENI. V was pared by 4 bases and J by 6 bases, with 22 bases between. The CDR3 totals 17 residues.

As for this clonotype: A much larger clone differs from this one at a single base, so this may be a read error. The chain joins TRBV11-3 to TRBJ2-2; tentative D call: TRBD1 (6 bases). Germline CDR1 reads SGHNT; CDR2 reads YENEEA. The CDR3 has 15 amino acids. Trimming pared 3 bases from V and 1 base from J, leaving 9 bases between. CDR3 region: CASSLYRENTGELFF. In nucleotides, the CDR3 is TGTGCCAGCAGCTTGTACAGGGAGAACACCGGGGAGCTGTTTTTT.

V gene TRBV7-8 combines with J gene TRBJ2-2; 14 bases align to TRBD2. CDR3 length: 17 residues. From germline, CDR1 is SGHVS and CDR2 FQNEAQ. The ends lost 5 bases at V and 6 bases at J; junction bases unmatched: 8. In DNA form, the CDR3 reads TGTGCCAGCAGCACCGACCCGGGACTAGCGGGAGCCGGGGAGCTGTTTTTT. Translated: CASSTDPGLAGAGELFF.